The 27 T cell receptor beta chains given below trace back to one sample, sequenced in a study of T cell responses to AZD1222 COVID-19 vaccine. Only in-frame clones appear in the TCRdb table, and some are missing; sequencing was by immunoSEQ multiplex PCR. Of about 120,000 clones in the sample, about nine tenths were seen once. The starting material was peripheral blood, obtained on day 0 of AZD1222 vaccination. These receptors were taken from an adult in good health.

This chain uses TRBV30 with TRBJ1-2; D ambiguous. Germline V gene sequence: CDR1 GTSNPN, CDR2 SVGIG (reference sequence). Trimming cost V 2 bases and J 4 bases, with 11 bases left between them. CDR3 length: 13 amino acids. This CDR3 reads CAWSKRGLYGYTF. In DNA, the CDR3 is TGTGCCTGGAGTAAAAGAGGGCTCTATGGCTACACCTTC.

The chain couples TRBV7-9 to TRBJ2-3; D possibly corresponds to TRBD1 (6 bases). The germline V and J ends were trimmed by 5 bases and 3 bases, with 12 bases remaining between them. Germline CDR1 reads SEHNR; CDR2 reads FQNEAQ (reference sequence). This CDR3 is built from 14 residues. This chain's CDR3 is CASSRGGRTDTQYF. Here the CDR3 DNA reads TGTGCCAGCAGCCGAGGGGGTCGGACAGATACGCAGTATTTT.

This chain's CDR3 is CASSIDSAANYGYTF. The CDR3 DNA follows: TGTGCCAGTAGTATAGATAGTGCGGCTAACTATGGCTACACCTTC. This chain connects TRBV19 to TRBJ1-2; D is unresolved. V lost 0 bases, J lost 0 bases, and 8 bases lay in between. CDR1 LNHDA and CDR2 SQIVND come from the germline V gene (reference sequence). CDR3 length equals 15 residues. The variable domain in full, with the rest retrieved from reference TRBV19 and TRBJ1-2, is DGGITQSPKYLFRKEGQNVTLSCEQNLNHDAMYWYRQDPGQGLRLIYYSQIVNDFQKGDIAEGYSVSREKKESFPLTVTSAQKNPTAFYLCASSIDSAANYGYTFGSGTRLTVV.

The gene calls are TRBV2 and TRBJ1-2; the D gene is possibly TRBD1 (6 bases). CDR3 size: 15 residues. The V gene's germline CDR1 is SNHLY and CDR2 FYNNEI. V lost 3 bases and J 6 bases, leaving 17 bases between the germline ends. CDR3 amino acids: CASSDRGELVDGYTF. The CDR3 nucleotides are TGTGCCAGCAGTGACAGGGGAGAATTAGTGGATGGCTACACCTTC.

Of note for this clone: Germline is not matched at one junction end, which may reflect a read error. The genes are TRBV5-8 and TRBJ1-1; D is unclear. Germline CDR1 is SGHTS and CDR2 is YDEGEE. CDR3 length: 14 amino acids. CDR3 bases: TGTGCCAGCACCTTGGGCTACCGGAACACTGAAGCTTTCTTT. Translated: CASTLGYRNTEAFF.

A remark on this clone: The junction shows a germline mismatch at one end, possibly a read error. The V and J genes are TRBV6-5 and TRBJ1-1, with TRBD1 matching 12 bases. The CDR3 sequence is 15 residues long. The germline V gene has CDR1 MNHEY and CDR2 SVGAGI. CDR3 bases: TGTGCCAGCAGTGACTCGGGACAGGGGGCCCCGGAAGCTTTCTTT. The encoded protein is CASSDSGQGAPEAFF.

This chain links TRBV14 with TRBJ1-1, with 8 bases matching TRBD1. V lost 5 bases and J lost 1; bases outside the gene matches: 6. The germline gives CDR1 SGHDN, CDR2 FVKESK. This CDR3 contains 15 residues. CDR3 in DNA: TGTGCCAGCAGCAAACGGACAGGGAGGAACACTGAAGCTTTCTTT. It translates to CASSKRTGRNTEAFF.

This clone was seen a single time. This chain links TRBV6-5 with TRBJ2-3; tentative D call: TRBD1 (6 bases). Between the trimmed V and J ends, which lost 7 bases and 3 bases, there was a span of 11 bases. This CDR3 spans 13 amino acids. Germline CDR1 and CDR2: MNHEY and SVGAGI. CDR3 protein: CASKGVGTDTQYF. The CDR3 DNA reads TGTGCCAGCAAGGGGGTAGGAACAGATACGCAGTATTTT.

The rearrangement uses TRBV4-1 and TRBJ1-1; D might be TRBD1 (5 bases). Germline values: CDR1 MGHRA, CDR2 YSYEKL. The CDR3 has 16 residues. Trimming left V 2 bases short and J 1 base short, with 14 bases between. The CDR3 loop is CASSQNPVGRNTEAFF. DNA for the CDR3: TGCGCCAGCAGCCAAAACCCAGTGGGGCGGAACACTGAAGCTTTCTTT.

V and J are TRBV6-1 and TRBJ1-2; D remains ambiguous. Trimming pared 1 base from V and 5 bases from J, leaving 11 bases between. Germline loops: CDR1 MNHNS, CDR2 SASEGT. This CDR3 is 14 amino acids long. The CDR3 reads CASSEERWGYGYTF. The CDR3 region has the DNA TGTGCCAGCAGTGAAGAGCGGTGGGGTTATGGCTACACCTTC.

This clone was seen a handful of times. The chain recombines TRBV30 with TRBJ1-1, with TRBD1 matching over 9 bases. Germline assignment: CDR1 GTSNPN and CDR2 SVGIG (reference sequence). Germline trimming cut 3 bases from V and 4 bases from J; bases unmatched to any gene: 6. This CDR3 comprises 14 residues. The CDR3 region is CAWRDRGRVTEAFF. The CDR3 nucleotides read TGTGCCTGGAGGGACAGGGGCAGGGTCACTGAAGCTTTCTTT.

This clone was picked up one time. The V gene is TRBV6-1, the J gene TRBJ1-1; D is ambiguous. Germline CDR1 is MNHNS and CDR2 is SASEGT. V was trimmed by 3 bases and J by 0 bases, leaving 14 bases between them. The CDR3 covers 16 residues. The CDR3 bases are TGTGCCAGCAGTGATCGCCACCGTAAGATGAACACTGAAGCTTTCTTT. Its protein is CASSDRHRKMNTEAFF.

This chain uses TRBV5-1 with TRBJ2-1, with 13 bases matching TRBD2. CDR3 length: 15 amino acids. The germline V gene has CDR1 SGHRS and CDR2 YFSETQ. V shed 4 bases, J shed 10 bases, and the junction held 8 bases outside the gene matches. CDR3 sequence reads: CASSHGTSGVGEQFF. The CDR3 coding sequence is TGCGCCAGCAGCCACGGGACTAGCGGGGTTGGGGAGCAGTTCTTC. Full variable domain (remainder filled in from reference TRBV5-1 and TRBJ2-1): KAGVTQTPRYLIKTRGQQVTLSCSPISGHRSVSWYQQTPGQGLQFLFEYFSETQRNKGNFPGRFSGRQFSNSRSEMNVSTLELGDSALYLCASSHGTSGVGEQFFGPGTRLTVL.

This chain joins TRBV6-1 and TRBJ1-1, with D possibly TRBD1 on 6 matching bases. Deletions cut 0 bases from V and 3 bases from J, with 11 bases between. CDR1 is MNHNS, CDR2 SASEGT, per germline. CDR3 length: 15 amino acids. The CDR3 is CASSEAGRTDTEAFF. CDR3 bases: TGTGCCAGCAGTGAAGCAGGCCGGACAGACACTGAAGCTTTCTTT.

This rearrangement joins TRBV27 to TRBJ2-3; D might be TRBD2 (6 bases). Germline loops: CDR1 MNHEY, CDR2 SMNVEV (reference sequence). CDR3 size: 16 residues. V gave up 2 bases and J gave up 2 bases, with 14 bases separating them. CDR3 DNA: TGTGCCAGCAGTTTAGGGGGGTGGGCAGACACAGATACGCAGTATTTT. Its translation is CASSLGGWADTDTQYF.

The gene calls are TRBV6-6 and TRBJ2-2; 15 nucleotides line up with TRBD2. J gave up 5 bases and V 6 bases, and 1 base lay outside the gene matches. The CDR3 runs 15 residues. Germline V gene sequence: CDR1 MNHNY, CDR2 SVGAGI (reference sequence). DNA for the CDR3: TGTGCCAGCAGCGGACTAGCGGGAGGGACCGGGGAGCTGTTTTTT. Protein: CASSGLAGGTGELFF.

This clone was counted once. This sequence joins TRBV9 and TRBJ1-3; D gene ambiguous. Trimming took off 4 bases at V and 1 base at J, with 12 bases between the two ends. In germline, CDR1 is SGDLS, CDR2 YYNGEE. The CDR3 is 15 residues long. Here the CDR3 reads CASSSATKSGNTIYF. As DNA, the CDR3 is TGTGCCAGCAGCTCCGCGACCAAGTCTGGAAACACCATATATTTT.

The gene calls are TRBV9 and TRBJ2-5; the D is unclear. This CDR3 contains 14 residues. The V gene lost 1 base and the J gene lost 5 bases, with 12 bases spanning the gap. Germline values: CDR1 SGDLS, CDR2 YYNGEE. The DNA for the CDR3 is TGTGCCAGCAGCGTACGGTCCACCGGGGAGACCCAGTACTTC. Residues: CASSVRSTGETQYF.

This clone was recorded a few times. The rearrangement links TRBV7-9 to TRBJ2-3; 8 nucleotides agree with TRBD2. The CDR3 contains 18 residues. Germline V lookup: CDR1 SEHNR, CDR2 FQNEAQ (reference sequence). V trimming: 5 bases; J trimming: 3 bases; junction bases outside the gene matches: 16. In DNA, the CDR3 is TGTGCCAGCAGCGGGCCCAGCAGGATAGGCGGGAGGACAGATACGCAGTATTTT. Its translation is CASSGPSRIGGRTDTQYF.

The rearrangement uses TRBV2 and TRBJ2-3; D might be TRBD1 (6 bases). V dropped 3 bases and J dropped 4 bases, with 20 bases sitting between them. CDR1 is SNHLY and CDR2 is FYNNEI in the germline V gene. The CDR3 has 17 residues. DNA of the CDR3: TGTGCCAGCAGTGACTGGACGGGACACGGGAAATCAGATACGCAGTATTTT. It yields the protein CASSDWTGHGKSDTQYF.

The genes are TRBV10-3 and TRBJ2-1; 8 bases are a match to TRBD2. CDR1 and CDR2 (germline): ENHRY, SYGVKD. V lost 2 bases to trimming and J lost 7 bases; unmatched junction nucleotides: 16. There are 18 residues in the CDR3. CDR3 region: CAISEPTAGSGRRNEQFF. The CDR3 DNA reads TGTGCCATCAGTGAGCCCACGGCGGGCAGCGGGAGACGAAATGAGCAGTTCTTC.

The chain employs TRBV18 and TRBJ2-2; D is uncertain. Germline values: CDR1 KGHSH, CDR2 LQKENI. Between the trimmed V and J ends, which lost 2 bases and 1 base, there was a span of 5 bases. The CDR3 is 14 residues long. CDR3 nucleotides: TGTGCCAGCTCACCATACAGGAACACCGGGGAGCTGTTTTTT. It encodes CASSPYRNTGELFF.

This rearrangement joins TRBV28 to TRBJ1-6, with 9 bases lining up with TRBD1. The CDR3 runs 15 residues. Germline V gene lookup returns CDR1 MDHEN and CDR2 SYDVKM. The V gene end was trimmed by 5 bases and the J gene end by 7 bases; junction bases not matched to a gene: 6. The DNA for the CDR3 is TGTGCCAGCAGTGCCCCCGGGACAGGGAATTCACCCCTCCACTTT. Amino acid sequence: CASSAPGTGNSPLHF.

This chain links TRBV11-2 with TRBJ2-1; perhaps TRBD2 as D (6 bases). Trimming removed 5 bases from V and 5 bases from J, with 10 bases in between. Germline V gene data show CDR1 as SGHAT and CDR2 as FQNNGV. The CDR3 consists of 13 residues. The CDR3 DNA reads as TGTGCCAGCAGCCTAGCGAGGAACAATGAGCAGTTCTTC. This encodes CASSLARNNEQFF.

The chain joins TRBV19 to TRBJ1-1, with TRBD1 matching 8 bases. The length of the CDR3 is 13 residues. V trimming: 3 bases; J trimming: 7 bases; junction bases outside the gene matches: 4. Germline loops: CDR1 LNHDA, CDR2 SQIVND (reference sequence). CDR3: CASSIGQGGEAFF. CDR3 nucleotide sequence: TGTGCCAGTAGTATCGGACAGGGCGGTGAAGCTTTCTTT.

This clone appeared a few times. The V and J genes are TRBV19 and TRBJ1-2, with D uncertain. CDR1 is LNHDA, CDR2 SQIVND, per germline (reference sequence). The V end lost 4 bases, the J end lost 6 bases, and 18 bases lay between the germline ends. The CDR3 consists of 15 residues. The CDR3 is CASSTFDPGLNGYTF. CDR3 nucleotides: TGTGCCAGTAGTACTTTTGACCCCGGACTTAATGGCTACACCTTC.

This chain links TRBV6-5 with TRBJ1-5; possible D gene TRBD1, 6 bases. The V end was cut by 5 bases, the J end by 5 bases, with 13 bases between. Germline CDR1 reads MNHEY; CDR2 reads SVGAGI. The CDR3 has 14 amino acids. The CDR3 sequence: CASSRTEGDQPQHF. The CDR3, as DNA: TGTGCCAGCAGTAGGACAGAGGGGGATCAGCCCCAGCATTTT.